This T cell receptor (beta chain) was obtained from a study of vaccination effects on CD4 cells after COVID-19. Overall study: The participants, recipients of two vaccine doses, got either BNT162b2 or mRNA-1273.

Profiling relied on immunoSEQ multiplex PCR, and the TCRdb table lists in-frame clones only, not all of them. The sample includes about 74,000 clones, 77% of them seen just once. Germline assignment: CDR1 LGHNT and CDR2 FRNRAP. V shed 2 bases and J shed 4 bases, with 8 bases lying between them. The CDR3 extends over 13 amino acids. Around day 10 of culture, CD4+ T cells were separated out. The healthy vaccine recipients, who had no prior SARS-CoV-2 infection, showed negative nucleocapsid antibodies. Replacing half the medium with IL-2 medium was done on days 3 and 7. Overall study findings and caveats: By a late point after vaccination, infection- and vaccine-induced clones had shrunk markedly through clonal contraction.

Points on this clone: No antigen is known for it.

The chain has TRBV12-5 and TRBJ1-2, with D perhaps TRBD1 (6 bases). This specimen consisted of CD4+ T cells from PBMCs cultured without peptide, obtained before COVID-19 vaccination. This TCR derives from a human donor who received a COVID-19 vaccine. The CDR3 coding sequence is TGTGCTAGTGGTTTGACAGGGCCCTATGGCTACACCTTC. Translating gives CASGLTGPYGYTF.